The next 2 T cell receptor beta chains were all read from a single sample in a study of blood T cell repertoires in COVID-19. Clones were sequenced by immunoSEQ multiplex PCR, and TCRdb holds only the in-frame ones, with some missing. The table includes 380,000 or so clones, 70% to 90% detected once. Material: PBMCs or T cells enriched from blood (not recorded which). These receptors all stem from a man between 25 and 39 years old who had recovered from COVID-19.

The rearrangement uses TRBV5-8 and TRBJ1-2; 8 nucleotides agree with TRBD1. The V and J ends lost 4 bases and 4 bases, in that order; junction bases with no gene match: 9. Germline CDR1 and CDR2: SGHTS and YDEGEE. This CDR3 contains 15 residues. This chain's CDR3 is CASSAGTGLTYGYTF. The CDR3 DNA reads as TGTGCCAGCAGCGCCGGGACAGGTTTAACCTATGGCTACACCTTC.

This chain connects TRBV5-1 to TRBJ1-6; D gene unclear. From germline, CDR1 is SGHRS and CDR2 YFSETQ. The germline V and J ends were trimmed by 0 bases and 8 bases, with 6 bases remaining between them. The CDR3 totals 13 residues. The CDR3 DNA sequence: TGCGCCAGCAGCTTGGAGCCCGATTCACCCCTCCACTTT. Its translation: CASSLEPDSPLHF.